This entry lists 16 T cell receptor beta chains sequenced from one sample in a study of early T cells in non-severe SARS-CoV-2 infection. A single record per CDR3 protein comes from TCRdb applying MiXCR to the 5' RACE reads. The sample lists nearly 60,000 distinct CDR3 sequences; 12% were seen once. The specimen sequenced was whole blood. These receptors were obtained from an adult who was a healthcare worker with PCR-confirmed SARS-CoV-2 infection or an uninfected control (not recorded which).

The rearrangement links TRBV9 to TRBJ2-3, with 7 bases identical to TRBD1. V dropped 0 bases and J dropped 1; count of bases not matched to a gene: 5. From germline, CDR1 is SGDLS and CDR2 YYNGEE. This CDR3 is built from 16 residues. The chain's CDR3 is CASSVGRTGRTDTQYF. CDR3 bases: TGTGCCAGCAGCGTAGGAAGGACAGGTCGCACAGATACGCAGTATTTT.

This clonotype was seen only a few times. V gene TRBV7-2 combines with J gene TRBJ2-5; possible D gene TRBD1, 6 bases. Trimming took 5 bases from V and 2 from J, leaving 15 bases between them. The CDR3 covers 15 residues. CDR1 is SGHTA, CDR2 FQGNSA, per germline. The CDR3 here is CASSPRRTVQETQYF. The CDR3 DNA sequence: TGTGCCAGCAGCCCAAGGCGGACAGTTCAAGAGACCCAGTACTTC.

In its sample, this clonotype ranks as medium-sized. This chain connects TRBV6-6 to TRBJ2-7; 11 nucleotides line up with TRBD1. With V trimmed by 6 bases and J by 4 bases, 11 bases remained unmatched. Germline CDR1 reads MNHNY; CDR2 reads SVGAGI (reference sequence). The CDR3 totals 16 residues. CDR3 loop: CASSKTAGTGGYEQYF. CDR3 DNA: TGTGCCAGCAGCAAGACGGCGGGGACAGGGGGGTACGAGCAGTACTTC.

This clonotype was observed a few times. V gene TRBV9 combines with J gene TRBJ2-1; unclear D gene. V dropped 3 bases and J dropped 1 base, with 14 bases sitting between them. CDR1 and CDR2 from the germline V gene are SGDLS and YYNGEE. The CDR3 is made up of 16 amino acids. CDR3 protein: CASSARWAPSYNEQFF. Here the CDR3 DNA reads TGTGCCAGCAGCGCCCGGTGGGCCCCTTCCTACAATGAGCAGTTCTTC.

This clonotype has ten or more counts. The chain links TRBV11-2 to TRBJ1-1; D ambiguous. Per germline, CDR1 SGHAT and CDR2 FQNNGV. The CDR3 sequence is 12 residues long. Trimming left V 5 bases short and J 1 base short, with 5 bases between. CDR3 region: CASSLQNTEAFF. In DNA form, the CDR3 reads TGTGCCAGCAGCCTACAGAACACTGAAGCTTTCTTT.

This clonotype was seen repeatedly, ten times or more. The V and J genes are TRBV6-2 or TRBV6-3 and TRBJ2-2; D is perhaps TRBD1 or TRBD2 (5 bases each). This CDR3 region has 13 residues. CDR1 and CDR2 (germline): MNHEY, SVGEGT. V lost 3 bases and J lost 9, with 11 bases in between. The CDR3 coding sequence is TGTGCCAGCAGTTATTTGGGACGCCGGGAGCTGTTTTTT. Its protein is CASSYLGRRELFF.

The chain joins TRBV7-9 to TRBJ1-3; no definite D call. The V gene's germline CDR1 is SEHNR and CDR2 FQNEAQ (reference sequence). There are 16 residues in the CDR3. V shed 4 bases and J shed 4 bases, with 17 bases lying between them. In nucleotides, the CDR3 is TGTGCCAGCAGCTATGAGTGGACTCTGCGCGGAAACACCATATATTTT. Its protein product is CASSYEWTLRGNTIYF.

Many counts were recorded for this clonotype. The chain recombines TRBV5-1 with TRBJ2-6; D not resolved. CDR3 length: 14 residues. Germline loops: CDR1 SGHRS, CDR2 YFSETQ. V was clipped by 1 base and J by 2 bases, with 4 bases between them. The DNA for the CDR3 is TGCGCCAGCAGCTTGCGGCCTGGGGCCAACGTCCTGACTTTC. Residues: CASSLRPGANVLTF.

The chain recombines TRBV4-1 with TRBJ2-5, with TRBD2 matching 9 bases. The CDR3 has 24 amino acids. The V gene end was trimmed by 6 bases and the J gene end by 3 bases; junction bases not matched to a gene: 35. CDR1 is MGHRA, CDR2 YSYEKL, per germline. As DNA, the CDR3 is TGCGCCAGCAGTCTCTTCCCTCCCCCTTCGGGACACCTACTAGCGGGCCTGAAGAAAGAGACCCAGTACTTC. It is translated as CASSLFPPPSGHLLAGLKKETQYF.

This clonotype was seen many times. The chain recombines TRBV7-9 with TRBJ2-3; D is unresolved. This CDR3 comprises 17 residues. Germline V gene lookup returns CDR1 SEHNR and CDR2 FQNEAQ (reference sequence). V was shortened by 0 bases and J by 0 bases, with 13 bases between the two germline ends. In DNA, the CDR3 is TGTGCCAGCAGCTTAGCAGGCGGCAGAGCCAGCACAGATACGCAGTATTTT. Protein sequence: CASSLAGGRASTDTQYF.

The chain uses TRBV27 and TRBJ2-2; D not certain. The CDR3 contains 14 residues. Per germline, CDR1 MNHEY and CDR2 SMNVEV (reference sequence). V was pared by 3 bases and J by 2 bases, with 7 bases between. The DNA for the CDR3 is TGTGCCAGCAGTTTTTTGGGTAACACCGGGGAGCTGTTTTTT. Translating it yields CASSFLGNTGELFF.

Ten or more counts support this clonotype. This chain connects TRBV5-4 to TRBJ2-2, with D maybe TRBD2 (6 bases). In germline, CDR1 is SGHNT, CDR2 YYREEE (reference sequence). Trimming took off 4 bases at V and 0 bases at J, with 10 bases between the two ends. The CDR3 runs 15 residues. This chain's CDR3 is CASSRETPNTGELFF. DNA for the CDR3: TGTGCCAGCAGCCGGGAGACACCGAACACCGGGGAGCTGTTTTTT.

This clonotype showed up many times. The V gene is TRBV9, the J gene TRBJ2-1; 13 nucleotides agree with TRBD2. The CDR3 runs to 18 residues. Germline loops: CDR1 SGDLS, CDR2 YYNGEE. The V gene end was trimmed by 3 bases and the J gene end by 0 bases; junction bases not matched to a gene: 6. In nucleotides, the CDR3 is TGTGCCAGCAGCGGCAGACTAGCGGGAGGCCACTCCTACAATGAGCAGTTCTTC. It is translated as CASSGRLAGGHSYNEQFF.

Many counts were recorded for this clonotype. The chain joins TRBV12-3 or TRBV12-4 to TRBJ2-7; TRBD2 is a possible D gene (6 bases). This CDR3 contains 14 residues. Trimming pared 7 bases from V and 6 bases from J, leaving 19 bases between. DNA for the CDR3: TGTGCCAGCACTCTGGGACTGCTGGGCGGCGAGCAGTACTTC. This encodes CASTLGLLGGEQYF.

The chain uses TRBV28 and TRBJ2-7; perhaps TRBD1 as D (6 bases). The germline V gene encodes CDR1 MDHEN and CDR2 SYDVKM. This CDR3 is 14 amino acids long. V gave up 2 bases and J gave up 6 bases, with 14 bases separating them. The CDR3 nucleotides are TGTGCCAGCAGTTTAGTCACAGGGAGATCCGAGCAGTACTTC. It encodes CASSLVTGRSEQYF.

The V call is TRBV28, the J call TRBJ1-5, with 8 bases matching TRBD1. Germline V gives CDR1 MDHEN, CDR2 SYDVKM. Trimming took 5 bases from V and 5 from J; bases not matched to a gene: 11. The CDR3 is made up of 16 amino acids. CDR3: CASSQRTGPIDQPQHF. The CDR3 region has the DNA TGTGCCAGCAGTCAACGGACAGGGCCGATAGATCAGCCCCAGCATTTT.